Below, 28 T cell receptor beta chains from the same sample are listed, as sequenced in a study of PD-1 blockade in classical Hodgkin lymphoma. The sample's time point: cycle 4 day 1 (C4D1), after 5 to 7 weeks of nivolumab. No patient escaped relapse after autologous stem cell transplantation, and brentuximab vedotin exposure varied. The protocol was immunoSEQ multiplex PCR, while the TCRdb copy is restricted to in-frame clones and leaves out a portion. The sample gives about 20,000 clones, about 80% of which show up once; about 41% is in the top ten. The material was peripheral blood mononuclear cells (PBMCs), obtained before the fourth cycle of nivolumab. These receptors were collected from a human donor with classical Hodgkin lymphoma.

This chain links TRBV2 with TRBJ1-1; the D gene is possibly TRBD1 (5 bases). Germline values: CDR1 SNHLY, CDR2 FYNNEI. The CDR3 extends over 15 amino acids. V lost 4 bases to trimming and J lost 0 bases, with 12 bases between them. The CDR3: CASSAGISLNTEAFF. The CDR3 nucleotides are TGTGCCAGCAGTGCAGGGATTTCTTTGAACACTGAAGCTTTCTTT.

The chain recombines TRBV6-1 with TRBJ2-7, with 7 bases aligning to TRBD2. J lost 3 bases, V lost 6 bases, and 5 bases had no gene match. Germline CDR1 reads MNHNS; CDR2 reads SASEGT. This CDR3 spans 13 amino acids. The CDR3 region has the DNA TGTGCCAGCAGCCACGGGGGGATCTACGAGCAGTACTTC. It codes for CASSHGGIYEQYF.

CDR3 sequence: CASYPTSGADTQYF. DNA for the CDR3: TGCGCCAGCTACCCGACTAGCGGCGCAGATACGCAGTATTTT. V and J are TRBV5-1 and TRBJ2-3; 9 nucleotides agree with TRBD2. Germline V gene sequence: CDR1 SGHRS, CDR2 YFSETQ. The CDR3 loop spans 14 amino acids. V shed 7 bases and J 4 bases; nucleotides not matched to a gene: 7.

The V and J genes are TRBV7-8 and TRBJ1-1; D is possibly TRBD1 (6 bases). The V gene's germline CDR1 is SGHVS and CDR2 FQNEAQ. The CDR3 has 15 residues. Deletions cut 2 bases from V and 2 bases from J, with 12 bases between. CDR3 protein: CASSLRQDINTEAFF. The CDR3 DNA reads as TGTGCCAGCAGCTTACGACAGGATATCAACACTGAAGCTTTCTTT.

This chain connects TRBV4-1 to TRBJ1-3; D might be TRBD1 (5 bases). Per the germline V gene, CDR1 is MGHRA and CDR2 is YSYEKL. This CDR3 spans 15 amino acids. V gave up 2 bases and J gave up 2 bases, with 10 bases separating them. The CDR3 DNA is TGCGCCAGCAGCCAATCTAGGGGACCTGGAAACACCATATATTTT. Protein: CASSQSRGPGNTIYF.

This chain joins TRBV5-4 and TRBJ2-1; D is undetermined. The CDR3 sequence is 15 residues long. Germline V gene data show CDR1 as SGHNT and CDR2 as YYREEE (reference sequence). Trimming cost V 6 bases and J 3 bases, with 16 bases left between them. CDR3 loop: CASTPKGDGYNEQFF. DNA for the CDR3: TGTGCCAGCACCCCGAAGGGTGACGGCTACAATGAGCAGTTCTTC.

The chain combines TRBV18 with TRBJ2-7; D is possibly TRBD2 (5 bases). The CDR3 is 14 residues long. Trimming left V 6 bases short and J 3 bases short, with 15 bases between. Germline V gene sequence: CDR1 KGHSH, CDR2 LQKENI. The CDR3 protein is CASSPPDGVYEQYF. The CDR3 nucleotides are TGTGCCAGCTCTCCGCCGGACGGGGTCTACGAGCAGTACTTC.

In the case of this clone: A read error may account for a junction end that differs from germline. J is TRBJ2-3 and V is TRBV6-5, with 8 bases fitting TRBD2. This CDR3 is 13 amino acids long. Per germline, CDR1 MNHEY and CDR2 SVGAGI. For the CDR3, the DNA is TGTGCCAGCAGTCCCATTAGCGGGGTCCCCATGGTTTTT. Its protein product is CASSPISGVPMVF.

The CDR3, as DNA: TGTGCCAGCAGTTTAGGTGGACCTGCAACTAATGAAAAACTGTTTTTT. Translation gives CASSLGGPATNEKLFF. The chain carries TRBV28 and TRBJ1-4; no reliable D call. The CDR3 has 16 amino acids. From germline, CDR1 is MDHEN and CDR2 SYDVKM. V was clipped by 2 bases and J by 0 bases, with 10 bases between them.

CDR3 residues: CASSVSATGRDTQYF. The CDR3 DNA sequence: TGTGCCAGCAGTGTAAGTGCGACAGGGAGGGATACGCAGTATTTT. The chain employs TRBV6-1 and TRBJ2-3, with D perhaps matching TRBD1 (7 bases). The CDR3 loop spans 15 amino acids. CDR1 is MNHNS and CDR2 is SASEGT in the germline V gene. Trimming left V 4 bases short and J 6 bases short, with 17 bases between.

This clone appeared once. The chain combines TRBV7-2 with TRBJ2-7; no clear D. Per germline, CDR1 SGHTA and CDR2 FQGNSA. This CDR3 is built from 13 residues. Deletions cut 5 bases from V and 1 base from J, with 9 bases between. The DNA for the CDR3 is TGTGCCAGCAGCGGCGCGGTATCCTACGAGCAGTACTTC. Its translation: CASSGAVSYEQYF.

In its sample, this clone is medium-sized (0.01 to 0.1%). This rearrangement joins TRBV27 to TRBJ1-2; D might be TRBD1 (6 bases). Germline lookup yields CDR1 MNHEY and CDR2 SMNVEV (reference sequence). The CDR3 has 14 residues. Between the trimmed V and J ends, which lost 5 bases and 8 bases, there was a span of 18 bases. The CDR3 nucleotides are TGTGCCAGCAGTATGGCCTTGGGGGCGCGGGGCTACACCTTC. It encodes CASSMALGARGYTF.

The rearrangement joins TRBV19 to TRBJ2-1; D might be TRBD2 (6 bases). The CDR3 consists of 13 residues. Germline lookup yields CDR1 LNHDA and CDR2 SQIVND (reference sequence). V lost 3 bases and J 10 bases, leaving 13 bases between the germline ends. The CDR3 bases are TGTGCCAGTAGTATCGCGGAGGGCGAAGAGCAGTTCTTC. It yields the protein CASSIAEGEEQFF.

The chain uses TRBV5-1 and TRBJ1-1; 7 bases map to TRBD1. This CDR3 has 15 residues. The V gene end was trimmed by 4 bases and the J gene end by 5 bases; junction bases not matched to a gene: 11. Germline lookup yields CDR1 SGHRS and CDR2 YFSETQ. CDR3 sequence reads: CASSPDRPVATEAFF. The DNA for the CDR3 is TGCGCCAGCAGCCCGGACAGGCCTGTCGCAACTGAAGCTTTCTTT.

V and J are TRBV19 and TRBJ1-3, with 10 nucleotides matching TRBD1. CDR1 is LNHDA, CDR2 SQIVND, per germline (reference sequence). This CDR3 has 15 amino acids. Trimming removed 5 bases from V and 5 bases from J; junction bases left unmatched: 6. The CDR3 sequence: CASSLPGQGRNTIYF. DNA of the CDR3: TGTGCCAGTAGTCTTCCGGGACAGGGGAGAAACACCATATATTTT.

This sequence joins TRBV27 and TRBJ1-4, with D possibly matching TRBD1 (6 bases). Germline values: CDR1 MNHEY, CDR2 SMNVEV (reference sequence). The CDR3 covers 16 residues. The germline V and J ends were trimmed by 5 bases and 8 bases, with 21 bases remaining between them. The CDR3 protein is CASSPPQGPLGEKLFF. CDR3 sequence (DNA): TGTGCCAGCAGTCCCCCACAGGGACCCCTTGGAGAAAAACTGTTTTTT.

V gene TRBV5-1 combines with J gene TRBJ1-4; D is perhaps TRBD1 (6 bases). The CDR3 length is 12 residues. V dropped 1 base and J dropped 8 bases, with 6 bases sitting between them. CDR1 SGHRS and CDR2 YFSETQ come from the germline V gene. The CDR3 protein is CASSLTGEKLFF. The CDR3 coding sequence is TGCGCCAGCAGCTTGACAGGGGAAAAACTGTTTTTT.

This clone appeared a few times. For the CDR3, the DNA is TGTGCCAGTAGTGGGGGACTGGCTTACAATGAGCAGTTCTTC. Protein: CASSGGLAYNEQFF. The chain combines TRBV19 with TRBJ2-1; D is possibly TRBD2 (6 bases). The CDR3 consists of 14 residues. Germline V gene lookup returns CDR1 LNHDA and CDR2 SQIVND (reference sequence). V shed 5 bases and J shed 4 bases, with 12 bases lying between them.

This clone was seen a few times. CDR3 sequence: CASKLAGEETQYF. In DNA, the CDR3 is TGTGCCAGCAAACTAGCGGGAGAAGAGACCCAGTACTTC. The rearrangement links TRBV11-3 to TRBJ2-5; 11 bases map to TRBD2. The CDR3 has 13 residues. From germline, CDR1 is SGHNT and CDR2 YENEEA. Losses at the gene ends were 7 bases for V and 3 bases for J; bases not matched to a gene: 1.

There are a few counts of this clone. CDR3 in amino acids: CASSLEYLSYNEQFF. DNA of the CDR3: TGCGCCAGCAGCTTGGAATACCTGTCCTACAATGAGCAGTTCTTC. V usage is TRBV5-1 and J usage is TRBJ2-1; unclear D gene. The germline V gene encodes CDR1 SGHRS and CDR2 YFSETQ. Trimming shortened V by 0 bases and J by 1 base, and 8 bases separated the two germline ends. The CDR3 consists of 15 residues.

V usage is TRBV30 and J usage is TRBJ1-1; weak D call: TRBD1 (5 bases). The V gene lost 5 bases and the J gene lost 1 base, with 11 bases spanning the gap. Germline V gene lookup returns CDR1 GTSNPN and CDR2 SVGIG (reference sequence). CDR3 length: 13 residues. CDR3 bases: TGTGCCTGGCGGATTGGGGGGAACACTGAAGCTTTCTTT. Translating it yields CAWRIGGNTEAFF.

The CDR3 DNA reads TGTGCCAGCAGCCCGCCGACAGGGGGTTCTCTTTACGAGCAGTACTTC. Its protein is CASSPPTGGSLYEQYF. This chain uses TRBV4-2 with TRBJ2-7, with 9 positions matching TRBD1. Trimming removed 4 bases from V and 4 bases from J; junction bases left unmatched: 11. This CDR3 region has 16 residues. Germline assignment: CDR1 LGHNA and CDR2 YNFKEQ.

The V and J genes are TRBV9 and TRBJ2-7; 7 positions match TRBD1. This CDR3 comprises 13 residues. CDR1 and CDR2 from the germline V gene are SGDLS and YYNGEE. J gave up 3 bases and V 3 bases, and 3 bases lay outside the gene matches. Here the CDR3 reads CASSEGGLYEQYF. In DNA form, the CDR3 reads TGTGCCAGCAGCGAAGGGGGCCTCTACGAGCAGTACTTC. Filled out from reference TRBV9 and TRBJ2-7, the complete variable domain reads DSGVTQTPKHLITATGQRVTLRCSPRSGDLSVYWYQQSLDQGLQFLIQYYNGEERAKGNILERFSAQQFPDLHSELNLSSLELGDSALYFCASSEGGLYEQYFGPGTRLTVT.

The rearrangement links TRBV20-1 to TRBJ2-2; TRBD2 agrees at 7 bases. The CDR3 loop spans 11 amino acids. With 7 bases clipped from V and 6 bases from J, the junction kept 2 bases outside the gene matches. In germline, CDR1 is DFQATT, CDR2 SNEGSKA (reference sequence). CDR3 residues: CSVAGAGELFF. In nucleotides, the CDR3 is TGCAGTGTGGCGGGGGCCGGGGAGCTGTTTTTT.

V gene TRBV10-3 combines with J gene TRBJ2-7; TRBD1 agrees at 7 bases. The CDR3 is 13 amino acids. In germline, CDR1 is ENHRY, CDR2 SYGVKD. Unmatched junction bases numbered 9, after V lost 11 bases and J lost 2 bases. The CDR3 protein is CASAPGQTYEQYF. The DNA of the CDR3 is TGTGCCTCAGCCCCGGGACAGACCTACGAGCAGTACTTC.

This clone was counted between two and nine times. The rearrangement uses TRBV30 and TRBJ1-4, with D maybe TRBD1 (5 bases). CDR1 is GTSNPN, CDR2 SVGIG, per germline (reference sequence). CDR3 length: 16 residues. The V gene lost 5 bases and the J gene lost 5 bases, with 21 bases spanning the gap. DNA for the CDR3: TGTGCCTGGCTTTGGGACCTCCCACGGCAAAATGAAAAACTGTTTTTT. Its translation is CAWLWDLPRQNEKLFF. Based on the CDR3 plus reference TRBV30 and TRBJ1-4, the full variable domain is SQTIHQWPATLVQPVGSPLSLECTVEGTSNPNLYWYRQAAGRGLQLLFYSVGIGQISSEVPQNLSASRPQDRQFILSSKKLLLSDSGFYLCAWLWDLPRQNEKLFFGSGTQLSVL.

The gene calls are TRBV30 and TRBJ1-2; D not certain. Germline V CDR1 and CDR2: GTSNPN, SVGIG (reference sequence). Trimming cost V 3 bases and J 4 bases, with 12 bases left between them. The CDR3 sequence is 13 residues long. The CDR3 protein is CAWRETGSYGYTF. The DNA for the CDR3 is TGTGCCTGGAGGGAGACTGGATCCTATGGCTACACCTTC.

On this clone itself: Other DNA sequences in the sample encode the same CDR3. The J gene is TRBJ1-1, the V gene TRBV7-8; D is ambiguous. The CDR3 loop spans 15 amino acids. Germline values: CDR1 SGHVS, CDR2 FQNEAQ. The germline V and J ends were trimmed by 5 bases and 4 bases, with 17 bases remaining between them. CDR3 coding DNA: TGTGCCAGCAGCCCGGGGAGTGGGTCTGGCACTGAAGCTTTCTTT. Translated, it gives CASSPGSGSGTEAFF.